These T cell receptor beta chains were read from a single sample in a study of T-cell memory formation after mild COVID-19. TCRdb reprocessed the 5' RACE reads via MiXCR and lists one record per CDR3 protein. The data contain 140,000 or so distinct CDR3 sequences, around 21% of them singletons. Sequenced sample: PBMCs or a T cell subset sorted from them (not recorded which). These receptors came from an adult woman who had mild COVID-19 (a few samples of this study predate the infection). Cell type and time point are not known. The CDR3 runs from the conserved cysteine through the conserved F or W. D genes are given only for firm matches. Only some rows state a clone size, as once, few, many or a class for expanded clones.

D gene	V gene	J gene	clone size	CDR3 protein	CDR3 DNA
TRBD1	TRBV20-1	TRBJ1-5	few	CSAIRDSGTNQPQHF	TGCAGTGCGATCCGGGACAGCGGAACCAATCAGCCCCAGCATTTT
.	TRBV9	TRBJ2-2	.	CASSVGHAGSNTGELFF	TGTGCCAGCAGCGTAGGCCACGCGGGATCGAACACCGGGGAGCTGTTTTTT
TRBD1	TRBV16	TRBJ1-1	few	CASSQTQGGTEAFF	TGTGCCAGCAGCCAAACTCAGGGGGGGACTGAAGCTTTCTTT
.	TRBV24-1	TRBJ1-1	.	CATSGGGAFF	TGTGCCACCAGTGGAGGGGGAGCTTTCTTT
TRBD1	TRBV5-1	TRBJ2-7	few	CASSFGGQGSYEQYF	TGCGCCAGCAGCTTCGGTGGACAGGGGTCCTACGAGCAGTACTTC
TRBD1	TRBV15	TRBJ1-5	few	CATSKEGGHQPQHF	TGTGCCACCAGCAAAGAAGGGGGCCATCAGCCCCAGCATTTT
.	TRBV15	TRBJ2-3	few	CATSGLFLTDTQYF	TGTGCCACCAGCGGCCTTTTTCTCACAGATACGCAGTATTTT
TRBD2	TRBV5-1	TRBJ2-3	many	CASAGGLDTQYF	TGCGCCAGCGCGGGGGGGTTGGATACGCAGTATTTT
TRBD2	TRBV5-1	TRBJ2-3	many	CASSLLAGSTDTQYF	TGCGCCAGCAGCTTACTAGCGGGGAGCACAGATACGCAGTATTTT
.	TRBV24-1	TRBJ2-5	few	CATSDPEGYQETQYF	TGTGCCACCAGTGACCCCGAAGGGTACCAAGAGACCCAGTACTTC
.	TRBV20-1	TRBJ1-2	.	CSASEVLLFGYTF	TGCAGTGCTAGCGAGGTCCTGCTATTTGGCTACACCTTC
.	TRBV20-1	TRBJ1-2	.	CSARGQNYGYTF	TGCAGTGCTAGAGGGCAGAACTATGGCTACACCTTC
TRBD2	TRBV7-9	TRBJ2-3	.	CASSLIAGGLSTDTQYF	TGTGCCAGCAGCTTAATAGCGGGGGGCCTCAGCACAGATACGCAGTATTTT
.	TRBV6-5	TRBJ2-7	.	CASSYGQSYEQYF	TGTGCCAGCAGTTACGGACAGTCCTACGAGCAGTACTTC
TRBD1	TRBV11-2	TRBJ2-7	few	CASMPGQGLYEQYF	TGTGCCAGCATGCCGGGACAGGGACTATACGAGCAGTACTTC
.	TRBV30	TRBJ1-2	.	CAWSRGGDAYGYTF	TGTGCCTGGAGTAGGGGCGGGGACGCCTATGGCTACACCTTC
.	TRBV4-1	TRBJ2-5	.	CASSQDAYF	TGCGCCAGCAGCCAAGATGCGTACTTC
.	TRBV20-1	TRBJ2-1	.	CSASPGSFWSGEQFF	TGCAGTGCTTCTCCCGGGAGCTTTTGGTCGGGTGAGCAGTTCTTC
TRBD2	TRBV12-3/TRBV12-4	TRBJ2-3	few	CASSTLAARTDTQYF	TGTGCCAGCTCCACCCTAGCGGCTCGTACAGATACGCAGTATTTT
.	TRBV6-5	TRBJ2-7	few	CASRSEGLRAYEQYF	TGTGCCAGCCGATCCGAGGGACTCCGTGCCTACGAGCAGTACTTC
.	TRBV4-2	TRBJ2-1	few	CASSQSGGNEQFF	TGTGCCAGCAGCCAATCCGGAGGCAATGAGCAGTTCTTC
.	TRBV12-3/TRBV12-4	TRBJ2-3	few	CASSLERWGGYTDTQYF	TGTGCCAGCAGTTTAGAAAGATGGGGAGGTTACACAGATACGCAGTATTTT
.	TRBV7-2	TRBJ2-5	.	CASSTFGGSGETQYF	TGTGCCAGCAGCACCTTTGGTGGGAGTGGAGAGACCCAGTACTTC
TRBD1	TRBV6-1	TRBJ1-2	few	CASSTGQGSYGYTF	TGTGCCAGCAGTACGGGACAGGGTAGCTATGGCTACACCTTC
.	TRBV20-1	TRBJ2-1	.	CSANEGNEQFF	TGCAGTGCCAATGAGGGTAATGAGCAGTTCTTC
.	TRBV4-2	TRBJ2-3	.	CASSQAGDTQYF	TGTGCCAGCAGCCAAGCAGGGGACACGCAGTATTTT
TRBD1	TRBV3-1	TRBJ2-3	.	CASSHRTGGTDTQYF	TGTGCCAGCAGCCACAGGACAGGGGGCACAGATACGCAGTATTTT
TRBD1	TRBV5-4	TRBJ2-3	few	CASSPTGQRSTDTQYF	TGTGCCAGCAGCCCGACGGGACAGAGAAGCACAGATACGCAGTATTTT
TRBD1	TRBV3-1	TRBJ1-1	.	CASSQEKYRGTEAFF	TGTGCCAGCAGCCAAGAAAAGTACAGGGGTACTGAAGCTTTCTTT
.	TRBV2	TRBJ2-1	few	CTTAGRGLGNEQFF	TGCACAACGGCGGGAAGGGGCCTAGGCAATGAGCAGTTCTTC
TRBD1	TRBV24-1	TRBJ2-3	few	CATSGTGRSTDTQYF	TGTGCCACCAGCGGGACAGGGCGCAGCACAGATACGCAGTATTTT
.	TRBV5-6	TRBJ1-1	.	CASSLFQEAFF	TGTGCCAGCAGCTTGTTCCAGGAAGCTTTCTTT
TRBD2	TRBV2	TRBJ2-1	.	CASRQRTSGGNNEQFF	TGTGCCAGCAGGCAAAGGACTAGCGGGGGCAACAATGAGCAGTTCTTC
TRBD1	TRBV24-1	TRBJ2-1	.	CATSDPGTDSYNEQFF	TGTGCCACCAGTGATCCCGGGACAGACTCCTACAATGAGCAGTTCTTC
TRBD2	TRBV6-2/TRBV6-3	TRBJ2-1	.	CASSSPVAGLNEQFF	TGTGCCAGCAGCTCTCCTGTAGCGGGCCTCAATGAGCAGTTCTTC
.	TRBV6-2/TRBV6-3	TRBJ1-1	few	CASSSGLGGGDTEAFF	TGTGCCAGCAGTTCCGGACTAGGTGGTGGGGACACTGAAGCTTTCTTT
.	TRBV5-6	TRBJ1-2	.	CASTDDWGNYGYTF	TGTGCCAGCACCGACGACTGGGGTAACTATGGCTACACCTTC
.	TRBV29-1	TRBJ1-1	.	CSVEGDRNKAFF	TGCAGCGTTGAGGGCGATCGGAACAAAGCTTTCTTT
.	TRBV14	TRBJ1-4	few	CASSQNRVEKLFF	TGTGCCAGCAGCCAGAACAGGGTGGAAAAACTGTTTTTT
.	TRBV7-2	TRBJ2-4	.	CASSRLVGIQYF	TGTGCCAGCAGCCGGCTGGTAGGCATTCAGTACTTC
TRBD2	TRBV5-6	TRBJ2-3	.	CASSRGGGRMSDTQYF	TGTGCCAGCAGCAGGGGAGGCGGGAGGATGTCCGATACGCAGTATTTT
.	TRBV5-6	TRBJ1-1	.	CASSLTGRYTEAFF	TGTGCCAGCAGCTTGACAGGGAGGTACACTGAAGCTTTCTTT
.	TRBV7-2	TRBJ2-1	many	CASSLEGLTHYNEQFF	TGTGCCAGCAGCTTAGAAGGCCTTACGCACTACAATGAGCAGTTCTTC
.	TRBV29-1	TRBJ1-3	.	CSVEGRQSGNTIYF	TGCAGCGTTGAAGGGAGACAGTCTGGAAACACCATATATTTT
TRBD1	TRBV6-6	TRBJ1-2	.	CAGSMTGTYGYTF	TGTGCCGGGTCGATGACAGGGACCTATGGCTACACCTTC
TRBD1	TRBV5-6	TRBJ1-5	few	CASSFQGGHQPQHF	TGTGCCAGCAGCTTTCAGGGGGGCCATCAGCCCCAGCATTTT
.	TRBV6-5	TRBJ1-2	.	CASSYSGEAYGYTF	TGTGCCAGCAGTTACTCAGGGGAGGCGTATGGCTACACCTTC
.	TRBV12-3/TRBV12-4	TRBJ2-7	many	CASSLGESRTAVSAGQYF	TGTGCCAGCAGTTTGGGGGAAAGTCGGACAGCCGTTTCGGCCGGGCAGTACTTC
.	TRBV10-3	TRBJ2-4	.	CAISEEGGGLSIQYF	TGTGCCATCAGTGAGGAGGGAGGGGGTCTCAGCATTCAGTACTTC
.	TRBV6-5	TRBJ2-2	.	CASSSSGTSVPGELFF	TGTGCCAGCAGTTCCTCCGGGACCTCAGTCCCCGGGGAGCTGTTTTTT
.	TRBV5-6	TRBJ2-2	.	CASSLRGYGGELFF	TGTGCCAGCAGCTTGCGTGGATATGGCGGGGAGCTGTTTTTT
.	TRBV5-6	TRBJ1-1	.	CASSPQRLNTEAFF	TGTGCCAGCAGCCCCCAACGGCTTAACACTGAAGCTTTCTTT
.	TRBV7-3	TRBJ1-1	.	CASSLLAGQTNTEAFF	TGTGCCAGCAGCTTACTAGCTGGCCAGACGAACACTGAAGCTTTCTTT
.	TRBV4-2	TRBJ2-7	.	CASSFSIYEQYF	TGTGCCAGCAGCTTTTCAATCTACGAGCAGTACTTC
TRBD2	TRBV24-1	TRBJ2-3	.	CATSDSGIFGGSGTDTQYF	TGTGCCACCAGTGATTCAGGAATTTTCGGCGGGAGCGGCACAGATACGCAGTATTTT
TRBD1	TRBV10-3	TRBJ1-3	.	CAISEEQGISGNTIYF	TGTGCCATCAGCGAGGAACAGGGGATTAGTGGAAACACCATATATTTT
.	TRBV7-2	TRBJ1-2	.	CASTLGGGGYTF	TGTGCCAGCACCCTCGGAGGGGGGGGCTACACCTTC
TRBD2	TRBV20-1	TRBJ2-1	.	CSAGSGADNEQFF	TGCAGTGCGGGGAGCGGGGCCGACAATGAGCAGTTCTTC
TRBD1	TRBV19	TRBJ2-1	few	CASSRPGTGDNEQFF	TGTGCCAGTAGTAGGCCCGGGACAGGGGACAATGAGCAGTTCTTC